The 19 T cell receptor beta chains in this list originate from one sample, sequenced in a study of T cells in tuberculosis. Data came from immunoSEQ multiplex PCR; TCRdb stores just in-frame clones and leaves some out. The repertoire holds 25,000 to 35,000 clones, with about 82% as singletons. Time point: new active TB diagnosis, blood taken before or within 7 days of starting treatment. The sequencing here drew on PBMCs, taken at tuberculosis diagnosis. These receptors came from an adult with tuberculosis.

The chain is built from TRBV9 and TRBJ2-5, with TRBD2 as a possible D gene (6 bases). Germline assignment: CDR1 SGDLS and CDR2 YYNGEE. The length of the CDR3 is 14 residues. V lost 3 bases and J lost 5, with 14 bases in between. The CDR3: CASSAPDYAETQYF. The CDR3 DNA sequence: TGTGCCAGCAGCGCCCCGGACTATGCTGAGACCCAGTACTTC.

The chain recombines TRBV28 with TRBJ2-3; D perhaps matches TRBD2 (7 bases). In germline, CDR1 is MDHEN, CDR2 SYDVKM. Trimming removed 3 bases from V and 6 bases from J, with 16 bases in between. The CDR3 consists of 15 residues. CDR3 loop: CASSFNPGGGDTQYF. The CDR3 region has the DNA TGTGCCAGCAGTTTTAACCCGGGGGGCGGGGATACGCAGTATTTT.

V is TRBV18 and J is TRBJ2-2; D may be TRBD2 (6 bases). The germline V gene has CDR1 KGHSH and CDR2 LQKENI. The CDR3 runs 15 residues. V dropped 3 bases and J dropped 1 base, with 9 bases sitting between them. In DNA, the CDR3 is TGTGCCAGCTCACCGGGGGGATTGAACACCGGGGAGCTGTTTTTT. Amino acid sequence: CASSPGGLNTGELFF.

This chain links TRBV30 with TRBJ1-1; D remains ambiguous. This CDR3 comprises 13 residues. The V gene lost 0 bases and the J gene lost 5 bases, with 10 bases spanning the gap. Per the germline V gene, CDR1 is GTSNPN and CDR2 is SVGIG (reference sequence). CDR3 DNA sequence: TGTGCCTGGAGTGTTGGAGGGCGGACTGAAGCTTTCTTT. Protein product: CAWSVGGRTEAFF.

The rearrangement uses TRBV9 and TRBJ2-5, with a tentative D call TRBD2 (6 bases). CDR1 and CDR2 from the germline V gene are SGDLS and YYNGEE. V was trimmed by 2 bases and J by 1 base, leaving 9 bases between them. This CDR3 has 14 residues. In DNA form, the CDR3 reads TGTGCCAGCAGCGTCTGGGGGGTCCAAGAGACCCAGTACTTC. Protein product: CASSVWGVQETQYF.

The chain uses TRBV18 and TRBJ2-5, with TRBD2 as a possible D gene (7 bases). The V end lost 1 base, the J end lost 4 bases, and 10 bases lay between the germline ends. The CDR3 spans 14 residues. CDR1 KGHSH and CDR2 LQKENI come from the germline V gene. The chain's CDR3 is CASSPRGGAETQYF. The CDR3 DNA reads as TGTGCCAGCTCACCACGAGGGGGGGCAGAGACCCAGTACTTC.

This clone came up a few times. V is TRBV6-5 and J is TRBJ2-7; D perhaps matches TRBD2 (5 bases). Germline V CDR1 and CDR2: MNHEY, SVGAGI. The CDR3 is 16 amino acids. Trimming stripped 0 bases from V and 0 bases from J, with 12 bases between. The CDR3 DNA reads as TGTGCCAGCAGTTACTCGCAAATAGCGTTCTCCTACGAGCAGTACTTC. Translation gives CASSYSQIAFSYEQYF.

The V call is TRBV27, the J call TRBJ1-2; a possible D gene is TRBD1 (5 bases). CDR3 length: 14 amino acids. Germline V lookup: CDR1 MNHEY, CDR2 SMNVEV (reference sequence). The ends were cut back, 2 bases at V and 4 bases at J, with 11 bases in the middle. DNA for the CDR3: TGTGCCAGCAGTTTAACGGGGGGGTCCTATGGCTACACCTTC. It encodes CASSLTGGSYGYTF.

The chain is built from TRBV7-2 and TRBJ1-3; no firm D call. The V end was cut by 1 base, the J end by 8 bases, with 12 bases between. Germline V gene lookup returns CDR1 SGHTA and CDR2 FQGNSA. There are 14 residues in the CDR3. CDR3 sequence (DNA): TGTGCCAGCAGCTTAGATCTATCCCGCGACACCATATATTTT. It translates to CASSLDLSRDTIYF. Full variable domain (rest looked up from reference TRBV7-2 and TRBJ1-3): GAGVSQSPSNKVTEKGKDVELRCDPISGHTALYWYRQSLGQGLEFLIYFQGNSAPDKSGLPSDRFSAERTGGSVSTLTIQRTQQEDSAVYLCASSLDLSRDTIYFGEGSWLTVV.

This clone was picked up one time. The chain carries TRBV10-3 and TRBJ2-5, with TRBD1 identical over 7 bases. Unmatched junction bases numbered 9, after V lost 3 bases and J lost 5 bases. This CDR3 region has 15 residues. The germline CDR1 and CDR2 sequences are ENHRY and SYGVKD. The CDR3 coding sequence is TGTGCCATCAGTGAATCGACAGGGATCCTCGAGACCCAGTACTTC. It codes for CAISESTGILETQYF.

The genes are TRBV5-1 and TRBJ2-6; TRBD1 matches at 7 bases. The CDR3 spans 18 residues. The ends lost 4 bases at V and 0 bases at J; junction bases unmatched: 10. Germline loops: CDR1 SGHRS, CDR2 YFSETQ. The CDR3 here is CASSPLGQAYSGANVLTF. In nucleotides, the CDR3 is TGCGCCAGCAGCCCCCTTGGACAGGCATACTCTGGGGCCAACGTCCTGACTTTC. The full variable domain, completed using reference TRBV5-1 and TRBJ2-6, is KAGVTQTPRYLIKTRGQQVTLSCSPISGHRSVSWYQQTPGQGLQFLFEYFSETQRNKGNFPGRFSGRQFSNSRSEMNVSTLELGDSALYLCASSPLGQAYSGANVLTFGAGSRLTVL.

The chain employs TRBV12-5 and TRBJ1-3, with TRBD1 as a possible D gene (6 bases). Germline V lookup: CDR1 LGHNT, CDR2 FRNRAP. This CDR3 has 14 residues. V was cut by 1 base and J by 3 bases, with 7 bases left in between. The CDR3 DNA reads TGTGCTAGTGGTTTGGGGACAGTTGGAAACACCATATATTTT. As protein: CASGLGTVGNTIYF.

This clone was detected only a few times. The rearrangement uses TRBV5-1 and TRBJ2-2; D is possibly TRBD1 (6 bases). Germline CDR1 is SGHRS and CDR2 is YFSETQ. Trimming removed 4 bases at V and 5 bases at J, with 12 bases between. The CDR3 has 14 residues. CDR3 bases: TGCGCCAGCAGCGTAACACAGGGAACCGGGGAGCTGTTTTTT. It codes for CASSVTQGTGELFF.

This rearrangement joins TRBV29-1 to TRBJ2-1; 8 bases match TRBD2. V shed 3 bases, J shed 3 bases, and the junction held 4 bases outside the gene matches. Per germline, CDR1 SQVTM and CDR2 ANQGSEA. The CDR3 covers 14 residues. Here the CDR3 DNA reads TGCAGCGTTGACGTTGCGGGGGGCTACAATGAGCAGTTCTTC. Translation gives CSVDVAGGYNEQFF.

The chain combines TRBV19 with TRBJ2-7, with 13 bases fitting TRBD2. The CDR3 has 16 amino acids. Germline-derived CDR1 and CDR2 are LNHDA and SQIVND (reference sequence). With 3 bases clipped from V and 1 base from J, the junction kept 3 bases outside the gene matches. The CDR3 DNA reads as TGTGCCAGTAGTATCCGGACTAGCGGGGGTTCCTACGAGCAGTACTTC. It translates to CASSIRTSGGSYEQYF.

The chain recombines TRBV19 with TRBJ2-7; the match to TRBD1 covers 7 bases. The V and J ends lost 3 bases and 4 bases, in that order; junction bases with no gene match: 3. Germline-derived CDR1 and CDR2 are LNHDA and SQIVND (reference sequence). This CDR3 region has 13 residues. CDR3 sequence: CASSIGTAYEQYF. For the CDR3, the DNA is TGTGCCAGTAGTATCGGGACAGCTTACGAGCAGTACTTC. The full variable domain, its missing parts supplied by reference TRBV19 and TRBJ2-7, is DGGITQSPKYLFRKEGQNVTLSCEQNLNHDAMYWYRQDPGQGLRLIYYSQIVNDFQKGDIAEGYSVSREKKESFPLTVTSAQKNPTAFYLCASSIGTAYEQYFGPGTRLTVT.

The chain couples TRBV6-1 to TRBJ1-2; D unclear. The V end was cut by 0 bases, the J end by 8 bases, with 13 bases between. There are 14 residues in the CDR3. The germline V gene encodes CDR1 MNHNS and CDR2 SASEGT. The CDR3 here is CASSEAGRRWGYTF. The CDR3 nucleotides are TGTGCCAGCAGTGAAGCCGGGAGGCGCTGGGGCTACACCTTC.

This clone was counted once. In DNA, the CDR3 is TGCAGCGCCAGGACAGGGAACACAGATACGCAGTATTTT. It is translated as CSARTGNTDTQYF. The chain recombines TRBV29-1 with TRBJ2-3; TRBD1 aligns across 8 bases. Germline CDR1 is SQVTM and CDR2 is ANQGSEA. This CDR3 comprises 13 residues. V dropped 7 bases and J dropped 2; count of bases not matched to a gene: 5.

The chain employs TRBV4-1 and TRBJ2-3; TRBD2 agrees at 15 bases. V shed 3 bases and J 1 base; nucleotides not matched to a gene: 17. The germline CDR1 and CDR2 sequences are MGHRA and YSYEKL. The CDR3 consists of 22 residues. The CDR3 nucleotides are TGCGCCAGCAGCCATGGCCGGGGACTAGCGGGGGGTACTCGCTCTGGCACAGATACGCAGTATTTT. As protein: CASSHGRGLAGGTRSGTDTQYF.